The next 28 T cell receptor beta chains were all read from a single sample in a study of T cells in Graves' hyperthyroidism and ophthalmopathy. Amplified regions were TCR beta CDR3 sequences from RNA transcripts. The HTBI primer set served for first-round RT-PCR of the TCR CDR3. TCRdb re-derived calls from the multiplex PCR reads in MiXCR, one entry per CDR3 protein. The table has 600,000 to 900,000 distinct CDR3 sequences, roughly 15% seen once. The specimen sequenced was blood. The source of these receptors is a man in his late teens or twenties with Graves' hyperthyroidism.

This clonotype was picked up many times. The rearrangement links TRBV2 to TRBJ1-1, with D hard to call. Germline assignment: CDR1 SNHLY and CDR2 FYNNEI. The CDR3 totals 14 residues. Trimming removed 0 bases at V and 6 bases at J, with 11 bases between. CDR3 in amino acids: CASSEARNGPEAFF. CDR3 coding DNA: TGTGCCAGCAGTGAAGCGCGGAACGGCCCTGAAGCTTTCTTT.

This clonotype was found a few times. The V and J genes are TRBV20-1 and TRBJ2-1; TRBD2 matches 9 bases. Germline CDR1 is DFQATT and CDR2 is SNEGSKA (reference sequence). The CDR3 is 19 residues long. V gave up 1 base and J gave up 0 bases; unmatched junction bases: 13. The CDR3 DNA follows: TGCAGTGCTAGAGCCTCGAGAGCTAGCGGGACGAGCTCCTACAATGAGCAGTTCTTC. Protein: CSARASRASGTSSYNEQFF.

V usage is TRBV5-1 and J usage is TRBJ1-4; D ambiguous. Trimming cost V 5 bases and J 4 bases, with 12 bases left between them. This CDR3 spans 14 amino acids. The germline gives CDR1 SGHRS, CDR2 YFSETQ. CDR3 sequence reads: CASRRVGGNEKLFF. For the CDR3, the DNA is TGCGCCAGCAGGAGGGTTGGTGGTAATGAAAAACTGTTTTTT. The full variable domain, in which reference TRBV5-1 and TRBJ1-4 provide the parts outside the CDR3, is KAGVTQTPRYLIKTRGQQVTLSCSPISGHRSVSWYQQTPGQGLQFLFEYFSETQRNKGNFPGRFSGRQFSNSRSEMNVSTLELGDSALYLCASRRVGGNEKLFFGSGTQLSVL.

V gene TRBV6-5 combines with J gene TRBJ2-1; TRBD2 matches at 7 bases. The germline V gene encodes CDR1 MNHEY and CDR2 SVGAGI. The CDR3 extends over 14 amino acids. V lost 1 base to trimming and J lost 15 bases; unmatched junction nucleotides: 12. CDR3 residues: CASSYFPRESTGFF. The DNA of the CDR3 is TGTGCCAGCAGTTACTTTCCGCGGGAGAGCACTGGGTTCTTC.

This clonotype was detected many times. The CDR3 reads CAISVDGSANTGELFF. CDR3 nucleotide sequence: TGTGCCATCAGTGTTGATGGCAGTGCGAACACCGGGGAGCTGTTTTTT. The chain is built from TRBV10-3 and TRBJ2-2; D remains unclear. The CDR3 covers 16 residues. V lost 4 bases, J lost 0 bases, and 12 bases lay in between. Germline CDR1 is ENHRY and CDR2 is SYGVKD.

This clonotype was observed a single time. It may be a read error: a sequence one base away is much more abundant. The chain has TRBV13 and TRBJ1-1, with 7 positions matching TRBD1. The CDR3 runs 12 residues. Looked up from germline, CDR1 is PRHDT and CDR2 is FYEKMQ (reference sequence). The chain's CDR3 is CASATGRAETFF. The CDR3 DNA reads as TGTGCCAGTGCGACAGGGAGGGCTGAAACTTTCTTT.

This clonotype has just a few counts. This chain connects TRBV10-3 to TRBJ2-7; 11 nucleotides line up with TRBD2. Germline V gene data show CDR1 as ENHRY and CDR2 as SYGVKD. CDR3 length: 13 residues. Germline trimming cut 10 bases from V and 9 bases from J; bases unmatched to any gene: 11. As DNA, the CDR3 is TGTGCCACCCTTACTAGCGGGAGTGCTAGGCAGTACTTC. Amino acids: CATLTSGSARQYF.

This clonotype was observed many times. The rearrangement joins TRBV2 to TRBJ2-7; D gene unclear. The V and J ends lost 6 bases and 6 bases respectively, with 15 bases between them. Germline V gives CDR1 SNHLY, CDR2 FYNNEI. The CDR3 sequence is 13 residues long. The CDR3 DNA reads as TGTGCCAGCAGGCCGGGCCTCATTTTCGAGCAGTACTTC. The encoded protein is CASRPGLIFEQYF.

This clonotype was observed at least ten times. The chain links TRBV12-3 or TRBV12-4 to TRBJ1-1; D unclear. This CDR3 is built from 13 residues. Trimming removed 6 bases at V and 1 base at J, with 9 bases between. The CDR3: CASRIRGNTEAFF. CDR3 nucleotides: TGTGCCAGCAGGATTCGGGGGAACACTGAAGCTTTCTTT.

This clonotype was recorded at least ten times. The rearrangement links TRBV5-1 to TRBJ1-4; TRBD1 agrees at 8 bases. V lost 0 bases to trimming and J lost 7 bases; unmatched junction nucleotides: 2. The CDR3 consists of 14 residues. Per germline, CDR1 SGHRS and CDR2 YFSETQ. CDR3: CASSLARGREKLFF. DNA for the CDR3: TGCGCCAGCAGCTTGGCCAGGGGGCGTGAAAAACTGTTTTTT. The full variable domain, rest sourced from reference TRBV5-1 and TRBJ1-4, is KAGVTQTPRYLIKTRGQQVTLSCSPISGHRSVSWYQQTPGQGLQFLFEYFSETQRNKGNFPGRFSGRQFSNSRSEMNVSTLELGDSALYLCASSLARGREKLFFGSGTQLSVL.

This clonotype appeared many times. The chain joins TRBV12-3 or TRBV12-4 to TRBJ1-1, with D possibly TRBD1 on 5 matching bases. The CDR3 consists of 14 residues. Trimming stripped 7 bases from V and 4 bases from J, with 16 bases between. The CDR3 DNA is TGTGCCAGCACCCAAGCTCAGGGCGGCACTGAAGCTTTCTTT. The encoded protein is CASTQAQGGTEAFF.

The CDR3 sequence: CASSLGGVGVKNIQYF. The DNA for the CDR3 is TGTGCCAGCAGCTTAGGGGGAGTAGGGGTCAAAAACATTCAGTACTTC. This chain uses TRBV7-2 with TRBJ2-4, with D possibly being TRBD1 or TRBD2 (5 bases each). CDR1 is SGHTA and CDR2 is FQGNSA in the germline V gene. Deletions cut 1 base from V and 3 bases from J, with 13 bases between. The CDR3 is made up of 16 amino acids.

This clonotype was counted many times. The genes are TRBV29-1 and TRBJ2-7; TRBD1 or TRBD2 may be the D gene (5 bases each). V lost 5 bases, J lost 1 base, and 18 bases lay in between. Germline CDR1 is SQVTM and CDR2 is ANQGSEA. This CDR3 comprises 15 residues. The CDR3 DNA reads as TGCAGCGTTAACCCTGGGACGGGATCGTCCTACGAGCAGTACTTC. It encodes CSVNPGTGSSYEQYF.

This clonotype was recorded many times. Here the CDR3 DNA reads TGTGCCTGGAGGTGGGGGACTGAAGCTTTCTTT. It yields the protein CAWRWGTEAFF. This chain links TRBV30 with TRBJ1-1; tentative D call: TRBD1 (5 bases). V was cut by 3 bases and J by 5 bases, with 7 bases left in between. The germline CDR1 and CDR2 sequences are GTSNPN and SVGIG (reference sequence). This CDR3 is built from 11 residues.

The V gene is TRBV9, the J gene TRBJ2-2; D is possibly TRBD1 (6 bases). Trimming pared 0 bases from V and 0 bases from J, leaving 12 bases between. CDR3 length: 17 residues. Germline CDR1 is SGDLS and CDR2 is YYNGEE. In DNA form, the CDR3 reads TGTGCCAGCAGCGTAGCGGGACACTCTTCGAACACCGGGGAGCTGTTTTTT. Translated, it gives CASSVAGHSSNTGELFF.

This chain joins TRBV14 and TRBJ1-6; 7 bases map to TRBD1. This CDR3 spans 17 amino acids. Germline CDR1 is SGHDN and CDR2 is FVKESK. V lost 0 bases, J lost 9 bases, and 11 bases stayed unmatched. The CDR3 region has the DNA TGTGCCAGCAGCCAAGACTCGGGAAGGGGGCTAATTTCACCCCTCCACTTT. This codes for CASSQDSGRGLISPLHF.

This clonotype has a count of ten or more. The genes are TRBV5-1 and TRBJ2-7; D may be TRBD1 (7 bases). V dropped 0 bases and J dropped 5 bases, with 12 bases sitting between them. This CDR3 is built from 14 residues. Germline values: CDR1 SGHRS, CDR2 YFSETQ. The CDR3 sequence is CASSLGQGGNEQYF. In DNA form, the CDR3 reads TGCGCCAGCAGCTTGGGACAGGGAGGCAACGAGCAGTACTTC.

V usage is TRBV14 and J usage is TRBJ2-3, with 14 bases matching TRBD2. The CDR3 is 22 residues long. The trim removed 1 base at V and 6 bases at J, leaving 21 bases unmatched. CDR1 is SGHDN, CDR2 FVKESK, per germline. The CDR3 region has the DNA TGTGCCAGCAGCCAAGCAAGAATCAGCGGGACTAGCGGGAGCACGGATCAGGATACGCAGTATTTT. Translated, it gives CASSQARISGTSGSTDQDTQYF. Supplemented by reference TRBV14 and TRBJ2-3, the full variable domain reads EAGVTQFPSHSVIEKGQTVTLRCDPISGHDNLYWYRRVMGKEIKFLLHFVKESKQDESGMPNNRFLAERTGGTYSTLKVQPAELEDSGVYFCASSQARISGTSGSTDQDTQYFGPGTRLTVL.

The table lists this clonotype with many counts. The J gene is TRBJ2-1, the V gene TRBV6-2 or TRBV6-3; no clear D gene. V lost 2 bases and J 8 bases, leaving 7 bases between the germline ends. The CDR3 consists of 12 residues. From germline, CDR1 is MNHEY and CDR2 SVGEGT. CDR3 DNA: TGTGCCAGCAGTTACATCAGAGATGAGCAGTTCTTC. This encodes CASSYIRDEQFF.

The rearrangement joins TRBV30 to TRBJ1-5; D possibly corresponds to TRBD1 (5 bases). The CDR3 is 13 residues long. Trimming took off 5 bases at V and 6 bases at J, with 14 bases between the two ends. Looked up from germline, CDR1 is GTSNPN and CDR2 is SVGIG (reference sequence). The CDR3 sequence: CAWAGGDGQPQHF. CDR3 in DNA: TGTGCCTGGGCTGGGGGGGATGGTCAGCCCCAGCATTTT.

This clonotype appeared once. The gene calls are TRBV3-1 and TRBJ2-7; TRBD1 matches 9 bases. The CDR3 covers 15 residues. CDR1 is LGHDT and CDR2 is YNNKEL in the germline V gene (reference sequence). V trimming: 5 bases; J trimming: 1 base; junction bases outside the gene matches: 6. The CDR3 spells CASSSPGTGSYEQYV. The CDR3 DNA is TGTGCCAGCAGCTCACCGGGGACAGGGTCCTACGAGCAGTACGTC.

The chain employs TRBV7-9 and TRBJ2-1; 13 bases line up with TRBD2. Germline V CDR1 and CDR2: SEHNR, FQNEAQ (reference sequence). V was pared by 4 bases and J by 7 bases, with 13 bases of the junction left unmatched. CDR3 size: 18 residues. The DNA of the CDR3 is TGTGCCAGCAGCTCCCTCCGGGGGGGACTAGCGGGAAGGAATGAGCAGTTCTTC. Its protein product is CASSSLRGGLAGRNEQFF.

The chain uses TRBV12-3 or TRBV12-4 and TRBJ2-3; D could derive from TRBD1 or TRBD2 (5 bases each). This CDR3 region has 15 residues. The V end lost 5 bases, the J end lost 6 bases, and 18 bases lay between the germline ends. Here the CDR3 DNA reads TGTGCCAGCAGTCGCCGGGACCCCGGGCCGGATACGCAGTATTTT. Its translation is CASSRRDPGPDTQYF.

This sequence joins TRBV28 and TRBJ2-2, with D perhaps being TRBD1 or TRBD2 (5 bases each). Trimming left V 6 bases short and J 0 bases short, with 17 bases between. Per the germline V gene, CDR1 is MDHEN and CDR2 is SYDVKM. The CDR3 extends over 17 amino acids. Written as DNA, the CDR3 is TGTGCCAGCAGCCCCCCTAACGGGGACGCGAACACCGGGGAGCTGTTTTTT. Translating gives CASSPPNGDANTGELFF.

CDR3 loop: CSAQRTGYGMADTQYF. CDR3 in DNA: TGCAGTGCTCAACGGACAGGGTATGGGATGGCAGATACGCAGTATTTT. The chain combines TRBV20-1 with TRBJ2-3, with TRBD1 matching over 8 bases. The germline V gene encodes CDR1 DFQATT and CDR2 SNEGSKA (reference sequence). The CDR3 is 16 residues long. With 5 bases clipped from V and 4 bases from J, the junction kept 14 bases outside the gene matches.

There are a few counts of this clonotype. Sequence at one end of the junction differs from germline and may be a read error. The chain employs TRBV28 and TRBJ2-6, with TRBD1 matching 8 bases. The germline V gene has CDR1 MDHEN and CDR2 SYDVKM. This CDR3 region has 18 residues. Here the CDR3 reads CAGSFGPGQGAGANVLTF. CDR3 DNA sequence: TGTGCCGGCAGTTTCGGGCCCGGACAGGGAGCTGGGGCCAACGTCCTGACTTTC. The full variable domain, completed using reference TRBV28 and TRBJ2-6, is DVKVTQSSRYLVKRTGEKVFLECVQDMDHENMFWYRQDPGLGLRLIYFSYDVKMKEKGDIPEGYSVSREKKERFSLILESASTNQTSMYLCAGSFGPGQGAGANVLTFGAGSRLTVL.

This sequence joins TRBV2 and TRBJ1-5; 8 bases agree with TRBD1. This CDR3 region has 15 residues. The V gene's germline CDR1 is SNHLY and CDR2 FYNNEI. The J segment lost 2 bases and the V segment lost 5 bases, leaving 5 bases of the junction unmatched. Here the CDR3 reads CASSNQGAGNQPQHF. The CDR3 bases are TGTGCCAGCAGTAATCAGGGGGCGGGCAATCAGCCCCAGCATTTT.

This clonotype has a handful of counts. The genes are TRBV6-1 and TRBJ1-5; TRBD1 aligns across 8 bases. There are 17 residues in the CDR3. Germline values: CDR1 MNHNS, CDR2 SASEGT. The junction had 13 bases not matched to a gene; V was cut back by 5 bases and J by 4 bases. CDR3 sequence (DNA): TGTGCCAGCAGTCGCTCATTTCAGGGGGCGTTGAATCAGCCCCAGCATTTT. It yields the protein CASSRSFQGALNQPQHF.